The rows below give T cell receptor beta chains drawn from one sample of a study of T cells after yellow fever vaccination. A single record per CDR3 protein comes from TCRdb applying MiXCR to the 5' RACE reads. The sample contains roughly 340,000 distinct CDR3 sequences, about 4% of which appear only once. Sequencing was performed on PBMCs, taken 5 days after the yellow fever booster vaccination. The origin of the receptors is a man between 18 and 35 years old who received the YFV17D yellow fever vaccine. Both conserved end residues are part of each CDR3. The D gene is left open where the match is weak. Part of the rows lack a size; the others show once, few, many or a class for expanded clones.

>TRBJ2-7|TRBV7-3|.|many
TGTGCCAGCAGCTTAGATCCGGGACCCTACGAGCAGTACTTC
CASSLDPGPYEQYF
>TRBJ1-4|TRBV20-1|.|many
TGCAGTGCTAGAGATTATCTTAATGACGAAAAACTGTTTTTT
CSARDYLNDEKLFF
>TRBJ2-2|TRBV4-3|TRBD2|.
TGCGCCAGCAGCCTCCGTAGCGGGGGGGCCGGGGAGCTGTTTTTT
CASSLRSGGAGELFF
>TRBJ2-3|TRBV28|TRBD1|few
TGTGCCAGCAGTTTCCAGGGGGATAGGACAGATACGCAGTATTTT
CASSFQGDRTDTQYF
>TRBJ1-1|TRBV27|.|many
TGTGCCAGCAGTTCCCCGACTAGAAAAGCTTTCTTT
CASSSPTRKAFF
>TRBJ2-1|TRBV12-3/TRBV12-4|TRBD1|many
TGTGCCAGCAGTTCGGGACAGGGCCCCAATGAGCAGTTCTTC
CASSSGQGPNEQFF
>TRBJ2-7|TRBV7-9|TRBD1|many
TGTGCCAGCAGCTTACAGGGGGCAGACTACGAGCAGTACTTC
CASSLQGADYEQYF
>TRBJ1-5|TRBV3-1|.|few
TGTGCCAGCAGCCAAGTCCAGGCACGGCAGCCCCAGCATTTT
CASSQVQARQPQHF
>TRBJ1-1|TRBV29-1|TRBD1|many
TGCAGCGTTGGGCAGGGGGACACTGAAGCTTTCTTT
CSVGQGDTEAFF
>TRBJ2-5|TRBV12-3/TRBV12-4|.|.
TGTGCCAGCAGTCCCCTCTGGGGGTTGGAGACCCAGTACTTC
CASSPLWGLETQYF
>TRBJ2-3|TRBV24-1|TRBD1|few
TGTGCCACCAGTGACCCCACAGGGGGCATAACAGATACGCAGTATTTT
CATSDPTGGITDTQYF
>TRBJ1-2|TRBV27|.|few
TGTGCCAGCAGGTTCTCTGGGGGCTACACCTTC
CASRFSGGYTF
>TRBJ1-1|TRBV6-5|.|few
TGTGCCAGCAGGCGCGGCCCACGGTTATTGAACACTGAAGCTTTCTTT
CASRRGPRLLNTEAFF
>TRBJ1-1|TRBV4-1|.|many
TGCGCCAGCAGCCAAGGTGCCGGGCCCTCCGGCCCTGAAGCTTTCTTT
CASSQGAGPSGPEAFF
>TRBJ2-1|TRBV5-1|.|many
TGCGCCAGCAGCGTTACTAGTTCGAATGAGCAGTTCTTC
CASSVTSSNEQFF
>TRBJ2-3|TRBV6-5|TRBD1|many
TGTGCCAGCAGTACACGGGACAGGGCGAGCACAGATACGCAGTATTTT
CASSTRDRASTDTQYF
>TRBJ1-4|TRBV2|.|many
TGTGCCAGCAGTGATCCCCTGTGGTTCCGAACTAATGAAAAACTGTTTTTT
CASSDPLWFRTNEKLFF
>TRBJ2-7|TRBV20-1|TRBD1|.
TGCAGTGCTAGCCGGGACAGGGTCTACGAGCAGTACTTC
CSASRDRVYEQYF
>TRBJ2-1|TRBV27|TRBD2|few
TGTGCCAGCAGTTTGTACCTAGCGGGGGGGGACAATGAGCAGTTCTTC
CASSLYLAGGDNEQFF
>TRBJ1-4|TRBV6-5|.|many
TGTGCCAGCAGTTACAGGGGTAAACTGTTTTTT
CASSYRGKLFF
>TRBJ2-7|TRBV14|TRBD1|few
TGTGCCAGCAGCCCGAAAGACAGGGTCCACGAGCAGTACTTC
CASSPKDRVHEQYF
>TRBJ1-4|TRBV5-3|.|.
TGTGCCAGAAGCCGCATTCCAGGGTCAACTAATGAAAAACTGTTTTTT
CARSRIPGSTNEKLFF
>TRBJ1-1|TRBV20-1|TRBD1|many
TGCAGTGCTAGCTCAGGGGGAGCGAACACTGAAGCTTTCTTT
CSASSGGANTEAFF
>TRBJ1-2|TRBV5-1|.|many
TGCGCCAGCAGCAACGTCCCGCTTTATGGCTACACCTTC
CASSNVPLYGYTF
>TRBJ2-7|TRBV10-3|.|few
TGTGCCATCAGTGATTCGTTTGGCTCCTACGAGCAGTACTTC
CAISDSFGSYEQYF
>TRBJ2-3|TRBV9|.|.
TGTGCCAGCAGCGCTCGGAGGGGCCCAGATACGCAGTATTTT
CASSARRGPDTQYF
>TRBJ2-7|TRBV4-1|.|many
TGCGCCAGCAGCCGGGACCAAAACTTAGGCTACGAGCAGTACTTC
CASSRDQNLGYEQYF
>TRBJ2-1|TRBV7-9|.|many
TGTGCCAGCAGCTTGGGTCCCCATGAGCAGTTCTTC
CASSLGPHEQFF
>TRBJ2-3|TRBV5-4|TRBD2|.
TGTGCCAGCAGCGTACCGGGACTAGGAGGTATGAAAACGCAGTATTTT
CASSVPGLGGMKTQYF
>TRBJ1-1|TRBV10-1|.|.
TGCGCCAGCAGTGAGTACCCCCATAAGGGGTCGAACACTGAAGCTTTCTTT
CASSEYPHKGSNTEAFF
>TRBJ1-1|TRBV4-1|.|few
TGCGCCAGCAGCCTGAGCTCTAACACTGAAGCTTTCTTT
CASSLSSNTEAFF
>TRBJ2-1|TRBV3-1|TRBD1|few
TGTGCCAGCACCCATGAGACAGGGGAATACAATGAGCAGTTCTTC
CASTHETGEYNEQFF
>TRBJ2-7|TRBV18|.|.
TGTGCCAGCTCACCGGTTTACAGAGACTACGAGCAGTACTTC
CASSPVYRDYEQYF
>TRBJ2-5|TRBV3-1|TRBD2|.
TGTGCCAGCAGCCAAGAGTCTAGCGGCAACCAAGAGACCCAGTACTTC
CASSQESSGNQETQYF
>TRBJ2-2|TRBV4-2|TRBD2|many
TGTGCCAGCTCAAACCGGGGGGGAACCGGGGAGCTGTTTTTT
CASSNRGGTGELFF
>TRBJ1-1|TRBV18|.|.
TGTGCCAGCTCACTGGGTAGACACCCCGCGGGTGAAGCTTTCTTT
CASSLGRHPAGEAFF
>TRBJ1-1|TRBV10-3|TRBD1|many
TGTGCCATCAAGGGACAGAGATCGACTGAAGCTTTCTTT
CAIKGQRSTEAFF
>TRBJ2-5|TRBV7-7|TRBD1|.
TGTGCCAGCAGCTTAGGGGGACAGCATCAAGAGACCCAGTACTTC
CASSLGGQHQETQYF
>TRBJ2-7|TRBV7-2|TRBD1|many
TGTGCCAGCAGCTCACCCGGGACAGGGTTGTCCGTCGAGCAGTACTTC
CASSSPGTGLSVEQYF
>TRBJ2-3|TRBV11-2|.|many
TGTGCCAGCAGCTTCAGAGCTTTGAGCACAGATACGCAGTATTTT
CASSFRALSTDTQYF
>TRBJ1-5|TRBV27|.|few
TGTGCCAGCAGCCGGACATACAATCAGCCCCAGCATTTT
CASSRTYNQPQHF